The sequence of this T cell receptor (beta chain) was determined in a study of blood T cell repertoires in COVID-19. Background on the study: Some COVID-19 samples were acute and others convalescent; all came from the United States, Italy and Spain. Sample material is recorded as cDNA or gDNA derived from T cells, B-cell-depleted T cells, or PBMCs.

Germline V gene sequence: CDR1 MDHEN, CDR2 SYDVKM. The ends lost 3 bases at V and 2 bases at J; junction bases unmatched: 7. The CDR3 is 16 residues long. The table came from immunoSEQ multiplex PCR; TCRdb's copy has only in-frame clones and leaves some out. The table lists about 180,000 clones, 88% of them singletons. The sample consisted of peripheral blood. The V call is TRBV28, the J call TRBJ2-1; 7 bases fit TRBD2. This TCR came from a woman younger than 45 with acute or convalescent COVID-19. The CDR3: CASSFPLLATYNEQFF. DNA for the CDR3: TGTGCCAGCAGTTTTCCCCTACTAGCGACCTACAATGAGCAGTTCTTC.